This entry concerns a single T cell receptor (beta chain). The antigen remains undetermined. The data stem from a study of long-term antiretroviral therapy in people with HIV. Sequencing relied on immunoSEQ assay v3.0, run at survey level. The protocol was immunoSEQ multiplex PCR, while the TCRdb copy is restricted to in-frame clones and leaves out a portion. The repertoire includes approximately 6,400 clones, over 70% of them detected once, and around 15% sits in the top ten. PBMC samples from each donor numbered at least one pre-ART and at least two post-ART. The samples, holding 1-10 million cryopreserved PBMC, were thawed before DNA extraction was carried out. This CDR3 has 15 amino acids. V lost 3 bases, J lost 0 bases, and 4 bases stayed unmatched. Germline-derived CDR1 and CDR2 are SGHTA and FQGNSA. Study-level results: HIV repertoires showed narrower CDR3 length ranges than controls. Neither ART adherence, viral resistance nor therapy changes were documented.

The chain carries TRBV7-2 and TRBJ1-1; 7 bases are shared with TRBD1. This receptor was taken from a man aged 40-55 years with HIV. The material was unsorted PBMCs, obtained 0.5 years before starting antiretroviral therapy. CDR3 nucleotides: TGTGCCAGCAGCTTCTCGACAGGGATGAACACTGAAGCTTTCTTT. It encodes CASSFSTGMNTEAFF.